Described below is a single T cell receptor beta chain sequence and its context. Its antigen remains undetermined. Per-base qualities were not stored, and no clone one base away is much larger. All of the isolated RNA was reverse transcribed with the High Capacity cDNA Reverse Transcription Kit, so expressed TCRB transcripts were sequenced. Deep immunoSEQ sequencing was performed on naive, central memory and regulatory T cell samples, with an average of around 3.5 million total reads per sample. After sorted cells were lysed in RLT buffer, RNA was extracted with DNase-treated RNeasy Micro or Mini kits, with the choice depending on cell number. To prevent cross-contamination, each cell subset was processed individually, whereas patient and healthy donor samples were processed jointly. TCRB sequences were amplified from cDNA with the immunoSEQ multiplex PCR, producing 87-bp fragments spanning the CDR3 region. The amplicons were sequenced using the Illumina HiSeq platform. Processing in the source paper ran as follows. Synthetic template baselines were used to correct PCR bias computationally, reads within Hamming distance 2 were collapsed, and singletons that could not be merged were discarded. Reads were aligned against IMGT so that V, D and J genes, CDR3 length and insertions or deletions at six rearrangement sites could be assigned. Within each subset, clonotype counts were normalized to sorted cell number, and only after that were true diversity and Gini coefficients computed with the tcR R package. The overlap coefficient, calculated on TCRB nucleotide sequences, was used to quantify repertoire sharing. Out-of-frame TCRB sequences from naive cells were analyzed as a proxy for the pre-selection repertoire. Held by TCRdb, this immuneACCESS table contains in-frame sequences only and omits some clones. Under half of the omission traces to an unresolved V gene where checked; the cause of the rest is unknown. V, J and clone size are taken as reported in that table, and D and trimming were inferred from the DNA itself. This sample comprises around 260,000 clones, 24% of them detected only once. Of the sample, approximately 0.011% falls within the top ten clones.

This record comes from a study of beta chain features in type 1 diabetes (dated by TCRdb to between 2017 and 2018). At the level of the whole study: Patients and healthy donors did not differ in mean age, gender distribution, total cell number or subset yield. A total of 85 million to 110 million sorted cells were examined across all samples, and RNA yield correlated strongly with the number of cells per subset. In the study, recently diagnosed type 1 diabetes patients and matched healthy donors were compared on the TCRB repertoires of their sorted circulating CD4+ T cell subsets. Regulatory and stem cell-like memory subsets were isolated from only 8 patients and roughly eight healthy donors, whereas naive and central memory subsets came from all 30 or so donors.

According to the germline V gene, CDR1 reads SNHLY and CDR2 reads FYNNEI. Here V drops 2 bases and J drops 4 bases, and the junction holds 5 bases not matched to any gene. The CDR3 goes from the cysteine to the phenylalanine over 15 residues. The only DNA kept is the CDR3, 45 bases in frame from the first base. Points the paper makes about the study in general: HLA sub-analyses involved small numbers of individuals, so any influence of HLA type on TCRB rearrangement remained unresolved. Sequencing cDNA rather than genomic DNA could over-represent highly expressing activated cells, although activation and CD3 levels did not differ between groups. PCR might favor shorter templates, but patient and control samples were amplified and corrected together, so any skew would affect both groups equally. In all four CD4+ subsets, TCRB CDR3 length was moderately but significantly shorter in type 1 diabetes patients. Naive, central memory and regulatory TCRB repertoires appeared to be more alike among patients than among healthy donors. Patients with type 1 diabetes made fewer insertions and deleted more nucleotides at VDJ recombination sites, implying thymic rearrangement abnormalities.

Each donor gave one peripheral blood draw, approximately 100 mL on average, collected into heparinised tubes. Using a panel that included CD45RO, CCR7, CD25, CD127, CD95 and CD27, naive, central memory, regulatory and stem cell-like memory CD4+ T cells were sorted on a BD FACSAria II. A purity above 95% was achieved for all sorted populations. PBMCs were isolated right away by Lymphoprep density gradient centrifugation and were stained directly, without culture. So that batch effects would be minimized, each experiment stained and sorted samples in pairs, pairing one healthy donor with one patient.

The V and J genes are TRBV2 and TRBJ2-1, with 7 bases aligning to TRBD2. The sample taken for sequencing was naive CD4+ T cells from blood. The sample's cell subset or site label, in plain terms: true naive CD4+ T cells. This TCR was sampled from a woman younger than 45 with type 1 diabetes. The DNA sequence is given as TGTGCCAGCAGTGAAAAAGGACTAGGTTACAATGAGCAGTTCTTC. This encodes CASSEKGLGYNEQFF.